This entry concerns a single T cell receptor beta chain. Per the authors' pipeline: Reference gene primer amplification yielded estimated nucleated cell counts. Here immunoSEQ multiplex PCR was the method, and the copy in TCRdb shows in-frame clones only, minus some. For V, J and clone size, that table is used; D and trimming come from the DNA. Found here are 200,000 to 300,000 clones, roughly 80% of them singletons; the top ten hold 12%. In germline, CDR1 is ENHRY, CDR2 SYGVKD. The length of the CDR3 is 17 residues. J gave up 4 bases and V 2 bases, and 6 bases lay outside the gene matches. This specimen belongs to a study of blood T cell repertoires in COVID-19. The overall study: Sites across the United States, Italy and Spain contributed samples from acute and convalescent COVID-19. In each case, the material was cDNA or gDNA derived from T cells, B-cell-depleted T cells, or PBMCs.

This chain uses TRBV10-3 with TRBJ2-3; 13 bases align to TRBD2. Source material: peripheral blood. The sequence came from a woman aged 60-75 years with active or convalescent COVID-19. CDR3 loop: CAISETSGGARSDTQYF. DNA of the CDR3: TGTGCCATCAGTGAGACTAGCGGGGGGGCCAGGTCAGATACGCAGTATTTT.